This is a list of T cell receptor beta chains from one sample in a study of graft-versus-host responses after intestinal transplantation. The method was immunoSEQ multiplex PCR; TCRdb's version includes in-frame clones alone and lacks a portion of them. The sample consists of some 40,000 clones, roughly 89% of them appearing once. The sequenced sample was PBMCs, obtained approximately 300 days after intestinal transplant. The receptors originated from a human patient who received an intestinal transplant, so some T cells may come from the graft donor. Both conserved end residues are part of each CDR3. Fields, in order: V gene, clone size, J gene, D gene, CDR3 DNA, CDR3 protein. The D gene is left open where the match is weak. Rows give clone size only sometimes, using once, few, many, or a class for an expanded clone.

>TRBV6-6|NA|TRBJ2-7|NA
TGTGCCAGCACCGCGAACAGGGAAATCAACGAGCAGTACTTC
CASTANREINEQYF
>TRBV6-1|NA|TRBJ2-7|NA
TGTGCCAGCAGACTTTCCACGGGTTCACCCTACGAGCAGTACTTC
CASRLSTGSPYEQYF
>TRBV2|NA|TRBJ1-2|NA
TGTGCCAGCAGTGAAAAGGGGTGGGAGGATGGCTACACCTTC
CASSEKGWEDGYTF
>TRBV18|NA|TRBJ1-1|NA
TGTGCCAGCTCACTAATTAGGGGTCCTGAAGCTTTCTTT
CASSLIRGPEAFF
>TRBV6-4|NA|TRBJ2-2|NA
TGTGCCAGCAGTGACCCAAGAACCGGGGAGCTGTTTTTT
CASSDPRTGELFF
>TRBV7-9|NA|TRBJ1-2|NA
TGTGCCAGCAGCTTAGGCGCTGGGGCGGGCTACACCTTC
CASSLGAGAGYTF
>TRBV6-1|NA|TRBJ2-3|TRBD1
TGTGCCAGCAGTGGACGCCGGGACAGGGGATTGGGTGGCACAGATACGCAGTATTTT
CASSGRRDRGLGGTDTQYF
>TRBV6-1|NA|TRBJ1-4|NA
TGTGCCAGCAAGGTGGGAGGGGGTCAGGAAAAACTGTTTTTT
CASKVGGGQEKLFF
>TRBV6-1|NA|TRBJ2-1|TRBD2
TGTGCCAGCAGTGAACGGGTAGCGGGAGTGGTTGACAATGAGCAGTTCTTC
CASSERVAGVVDNEQFF
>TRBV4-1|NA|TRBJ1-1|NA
TGCGCCAGCAGCCAAGAGGCCACCCCCGACACTGAAGCTTTCTTT
CASSQEATPDTEAFF
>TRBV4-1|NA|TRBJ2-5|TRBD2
TGCGCCAGCAGCTATAGCGGGGGAATCCAAGAGACCCAGTACTTC
CASSYSGGIQETQYF
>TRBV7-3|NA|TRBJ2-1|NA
TGTGCCAGCAGCACCGCCGGGAATGAGCAGTTCTTC
CASSTAGNEQFF
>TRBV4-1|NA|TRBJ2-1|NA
TGCGCCAGCAGCCAAGGGGACTACAATGAGCAGTTCTTC
CASSQGDYNEQFF
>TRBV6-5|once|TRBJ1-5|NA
TGTGCCAGCACACGGGGATCGGGGAATCAGCCCCAGCATTTT
CASTRGSGNQPQHF
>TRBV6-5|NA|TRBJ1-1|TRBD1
TGTGCCAGCAGTAACGCAGGGGGCAACACTGAAGCTTTCTTT
CASSNAGGNTEAFF
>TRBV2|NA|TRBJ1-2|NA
TGTGCCAGCAGTGAATTGGGGTCAGGGCCCTATGGCTACACCTTC
CASSELGSGPYGYTF
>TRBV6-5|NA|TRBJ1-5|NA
TGTGCCAGCAGTTACCGGGAGCTGAATAGCAATCAGCCCCAGCATTTT
CASSYRELNSNQPQHF
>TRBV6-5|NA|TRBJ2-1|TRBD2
TGTGCCAGCAGTTCCCCCGGGATAGCGGGGGCCGAGCAGTTCTTC
CASSSPGIAGAEQFF
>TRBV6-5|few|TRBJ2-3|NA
TGTGCCAGCAGTCCCCCAACAGATACGCAGTATTTT
CASSPPTDTQYF
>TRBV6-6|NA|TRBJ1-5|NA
TGTGCCAGCAGTTACCACCTAACAGGGATCCAGCATTTT
CASSYHLTGIQHF